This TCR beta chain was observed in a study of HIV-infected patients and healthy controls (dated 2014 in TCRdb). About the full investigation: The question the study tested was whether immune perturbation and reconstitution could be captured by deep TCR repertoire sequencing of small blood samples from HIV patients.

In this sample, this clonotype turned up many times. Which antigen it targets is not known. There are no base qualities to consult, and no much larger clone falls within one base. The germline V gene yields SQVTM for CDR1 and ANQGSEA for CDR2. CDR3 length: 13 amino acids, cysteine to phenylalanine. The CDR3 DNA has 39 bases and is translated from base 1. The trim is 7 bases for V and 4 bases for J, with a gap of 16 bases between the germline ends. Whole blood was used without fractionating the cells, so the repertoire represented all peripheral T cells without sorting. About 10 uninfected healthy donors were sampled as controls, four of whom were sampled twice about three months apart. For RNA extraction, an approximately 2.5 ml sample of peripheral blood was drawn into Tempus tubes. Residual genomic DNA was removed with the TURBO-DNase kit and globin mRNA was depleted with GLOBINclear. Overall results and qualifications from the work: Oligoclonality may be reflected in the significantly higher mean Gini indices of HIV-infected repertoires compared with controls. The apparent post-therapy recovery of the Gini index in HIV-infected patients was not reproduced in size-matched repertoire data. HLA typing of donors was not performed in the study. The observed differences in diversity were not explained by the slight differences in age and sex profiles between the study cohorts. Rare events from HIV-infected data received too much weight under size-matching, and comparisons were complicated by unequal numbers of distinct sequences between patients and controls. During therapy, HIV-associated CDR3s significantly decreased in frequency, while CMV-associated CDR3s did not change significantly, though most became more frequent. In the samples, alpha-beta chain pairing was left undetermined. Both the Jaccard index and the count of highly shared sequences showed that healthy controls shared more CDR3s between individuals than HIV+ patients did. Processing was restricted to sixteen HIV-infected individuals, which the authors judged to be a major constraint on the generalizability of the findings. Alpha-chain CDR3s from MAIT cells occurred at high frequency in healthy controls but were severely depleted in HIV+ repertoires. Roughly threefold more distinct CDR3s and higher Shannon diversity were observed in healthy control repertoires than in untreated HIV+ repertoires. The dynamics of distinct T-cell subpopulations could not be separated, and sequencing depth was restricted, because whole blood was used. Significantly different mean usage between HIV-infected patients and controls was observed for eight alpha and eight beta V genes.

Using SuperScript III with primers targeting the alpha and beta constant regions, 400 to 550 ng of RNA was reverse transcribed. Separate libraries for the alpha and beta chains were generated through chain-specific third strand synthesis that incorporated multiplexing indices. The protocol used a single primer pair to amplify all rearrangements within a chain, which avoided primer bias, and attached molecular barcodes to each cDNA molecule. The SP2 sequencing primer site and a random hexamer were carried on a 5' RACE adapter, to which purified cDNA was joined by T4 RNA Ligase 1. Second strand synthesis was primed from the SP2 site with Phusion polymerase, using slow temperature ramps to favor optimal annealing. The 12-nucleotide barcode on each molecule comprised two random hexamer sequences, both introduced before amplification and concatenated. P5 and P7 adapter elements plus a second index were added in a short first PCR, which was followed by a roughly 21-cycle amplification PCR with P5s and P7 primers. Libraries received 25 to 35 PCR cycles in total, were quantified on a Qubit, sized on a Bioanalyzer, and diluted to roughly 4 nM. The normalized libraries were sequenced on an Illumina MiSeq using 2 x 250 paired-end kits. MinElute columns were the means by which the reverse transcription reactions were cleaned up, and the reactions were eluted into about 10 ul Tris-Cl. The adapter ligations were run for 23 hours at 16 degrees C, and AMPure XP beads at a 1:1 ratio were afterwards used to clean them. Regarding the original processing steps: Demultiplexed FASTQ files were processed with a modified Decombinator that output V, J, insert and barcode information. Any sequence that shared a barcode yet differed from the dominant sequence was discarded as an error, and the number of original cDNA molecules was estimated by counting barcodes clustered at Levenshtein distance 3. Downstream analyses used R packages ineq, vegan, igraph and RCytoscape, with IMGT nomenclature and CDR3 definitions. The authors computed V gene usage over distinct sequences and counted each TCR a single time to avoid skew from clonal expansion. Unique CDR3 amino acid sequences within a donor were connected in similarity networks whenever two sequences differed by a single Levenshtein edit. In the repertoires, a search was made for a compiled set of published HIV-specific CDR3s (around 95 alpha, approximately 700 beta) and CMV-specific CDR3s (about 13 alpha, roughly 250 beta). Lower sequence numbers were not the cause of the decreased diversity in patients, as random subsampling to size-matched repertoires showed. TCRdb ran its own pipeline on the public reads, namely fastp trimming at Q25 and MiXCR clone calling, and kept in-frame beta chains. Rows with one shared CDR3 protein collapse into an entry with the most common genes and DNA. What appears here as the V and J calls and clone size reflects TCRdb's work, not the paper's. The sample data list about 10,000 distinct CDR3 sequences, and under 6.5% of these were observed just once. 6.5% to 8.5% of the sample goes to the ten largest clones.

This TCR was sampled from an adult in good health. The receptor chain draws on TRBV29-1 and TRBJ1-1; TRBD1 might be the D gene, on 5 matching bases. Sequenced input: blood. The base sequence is TGCAGCGCCGAAGAGGGGCAGGGCACTGAAGCTTTCTTT. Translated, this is CSAEEGQGTEAFF.